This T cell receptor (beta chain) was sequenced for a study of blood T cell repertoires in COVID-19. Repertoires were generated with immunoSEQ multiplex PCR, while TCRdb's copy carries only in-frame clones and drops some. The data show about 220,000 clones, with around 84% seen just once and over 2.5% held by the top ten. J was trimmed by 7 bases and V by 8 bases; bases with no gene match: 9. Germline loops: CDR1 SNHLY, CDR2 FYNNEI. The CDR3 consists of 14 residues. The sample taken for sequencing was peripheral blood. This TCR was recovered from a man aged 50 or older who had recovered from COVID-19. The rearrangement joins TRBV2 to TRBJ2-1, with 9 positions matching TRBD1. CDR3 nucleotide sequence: TGTGCCAGCGAGGTGGACAGGGGTTTAAATGAGCAGTTCTTC. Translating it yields CASEVDRGLNEQFF.